This T cell receptor (beta chain) was captured in a study of T cells in tuberculosis. Overall study context: CD1B tetramers identified T cells specific for mycobacterial lipid GMM. Study results and caveats: Low-affinity CD1B-GMM tetramer-binding T cells may have been missed.

The method was immunoSEQ multiplex PCR; TCRdb's version includes in-frame clones alone and lacks a portion of them. Of about 58,000 clones listed, around 90% are singletons. V was shortened by 7 bases and J by 0 bases, with 22 bases between the two germline ends. Germline values: CDR1 SGHVS, CDR2 FNYEAQ. The CDR3 has 18 residues. Thawed, overnight-rested PBMC were stained with GMM-loaded CD1B tetramer, viability dye and anti-CD3, then sorted. C32 glucose monomycolate from Rhodococcus equi was loaded onto the CD1B tetramers. Tetramer-negative cells, approximately 100,000 per donor, were also sorted. V usage is TRBV7-6 and J usage is TRBJ1-3, with TRBD1 as a possible D gene (5 bases). This clonotype originated in an adult woman with latent tuberculosis. Sequencing was performed on CD1b-GMM tetramer-negative cells sorted from PBMCs. The CDR3 spells CASTPDDRRKTSGNTIYF. CDR3 sequence (DNA): TGTGCCAGCACTCCCGATGACAGACGAAAGACCTCTGGAAACACCATATATTTT. Combining the CDR3 with reference TRBV7-6 and TRBJ1-3 gives the whole variable domain GAGVSQSPRYKVTKRGQDVALRCDPISGHVSLYWYRQALGQGPEFLTYFNYEAQQDKSGLPNDRFSAERPEGSISTLTIQRTEQRDSAMYRCASTPDDRRKTSGNTIYFGEGSWLTVV.